The 16 T cell receptor beta chains below come from one sample, sequenced in a study of shared clonotypes between healthy human individuals. Only in-frame clones appear in the TCRdb table, and some are missing; sequencing was by immunoSEQ multiplex PCR. The data show around 1.4 million clones, with approximately 98.5% seen just once and over 0.3% held by the top ten. What was sequenced was naive CD4+ T cells sorted from blood. This sample's subset: CD45RA+ positively selected. The receptors originated from a man aged 25 to 45 in good health.

V is TRBV10-3 and J is TRBJ2-3, with TRBD2 identical over 7 bases. The CDR3 has 13 residues. Germline assignment: CDR1 ENHRY and CDR2 SYGVKD. V lost 11 bases, J lost 6 bases, and 11 bases stayed unmatched. The CDR3 loop is CAVTGGAYDTQYF. In DNA, the CDR3 is TGTGCCGTAACGGGAGGCGCTTATGATACGCAGTATTTT.

This chain uses TRBV11-3 with TRBJ2-1; TRBD2 aligns across 7 bases. This CDR3 has 18 residues. Germline V lookup: CDR1 SGHNT, CDR2 YENEEA. V shed 0 bases, J shed 9 bases, and the junction held 17 bases outside the gene matches. The CDR3 region has the DNA TGTGCCAGCAGCTTAGACCGAGCGGGCGGGAGTATAGTTGGTGAGCAGTTCTTC. Its protein product is CASSLDRAGGSIVGEQFF. The full variable domain, in which reference TRBV11-3 and TRBJ2-1 provide the parts outside the CDR3, is EAGVVQSPRYKIIEKKQPVAFWCNPISGHNTLYWYLQNLGQGPELLIRYENEEAVDDSQLPKDRFSAERLKGVDSTLKIQPAELGDSAVYLCASSLDRAGGSIVGEQFFGPGTRLTVL.

The V gene is TRBV7-2, the J gene TRBJ1-4; D is unclear. Germline V gene sequence: CDR1 SGHTA, CDR2 FQGNSA. The V gene lost 5 bases and the J gene lost 5 bases, with 18 bases spanning the gap. The CDR3 is 16 residues long. The CDR3 DNA follows: TGTGCCAGCAGCCCGCGCCGGTCCGTGAGAAATGAAAAACTGTTTTTT. It codes for CASSPRRSVRNEKLFF.

V is TRBV5-1 and J is TRBJ1-1; no clear D gene. In germline, CDR1 is SGHRS, CDR2 YFSETQ. Trimming pared 9 bases from V and 4 bases from J, leaving 19 bases between. The CDR3 is 14 residues long. CDR3 loop: CATSVGGAATEAFF. In nucleotides, the CDR3 is TGCGCCACATCGGTAGGAGGCGCGGCCACTGAAGCTTTCTTT.

V usage is TRBV29-1 and J usage is TRBJ2-1; 7 bases are a match to TRBD1. Germline-derived CDR1 and CDR2 are SQVTM and ANQGSEA. Trimming at V came to 3 bases and at J to 7 bases, leaving 9 bases not matched to a gene. The CDR3 covers 14 residues. The CDR3 loop reads CSVDKTGLWNEQFF. CDR3 in DNA: TGCAGCGTTGATAAGACAGGGTTATGGAATGAGCAGTTCTTC.

Turning to this clone: The same CDR3 also results from other DNA sequences found in this sample. The chain recombines TRBV28 with TRBJ1-2; no firm D call. The CDR3 covers 12 residues. Trimming shortened V by 5 bases and J by 8 bases, and 12 bases separated the two germline ends. The germline V gene has CDR1 MDHEN and CDR2 SYDVKM. The chain's CDR3 is CASSTPSGGYTF. The CDR3 nucleotides read TGTGCCAGCAGTACACCCTCGGGGGGCTACACCTTC.

The chain recombines TRBV28 with TRBJ1-2; D call uncertain. Germline V CDR1 and CDR2: MDHEN, SYDVKM. This CDR3 comprises 14 residues. Trimming removed 2 bases at V and 0 bases at J, with 7 bases between. CDR3 coding DNA: TGTGCCAGCAGTTTACCGGATTCTAACTATGGCTACACCTTC. Its translation is CASSLPDSNYGYTF.

V and J are TRBV28 and TRBJ2-5; TRBD2 matches at 7 bases. The CDR3 extends over 16 amino acids. The germline CDR1 and CDR2 sequences are MDHEN and SYDVKM. Unmatched junction bases numbered 11, after V lost 3 bases and J lost 4 bases. The CDR3 sequence: CASSLIPGAGRETQYF. The DNA of the CDR3 is TGTGCCAGCAGTTTGATTCCGGGAGCGGGACGAGAGACCCAGTACTTC.

The chain links TRBV28 to TRBJ2-2; D is possibly TRBD1 (6 bases). The CDR3 is 15 amino acids. Trimming removed 3 bases from V and 0 bases from J, with 8 bases in between. Germline assignment: CDR1 MDHEN and CDR2 SYDVKM. The chain's CDR3 is CASSLNRANTGELFF. CDR3 nucleotides: TGTGCCAGCAGTTTGAACAGGGCGAACACCGGGGAGCTGTTTTTT. The full variable domain, in which reference TRBV28 and TRBJ2-2 provide the parts outside the CDR3, is DVKVTQSSRYLVKRTGEKVFLECVQDMDHENMFWYRQDPGLGLRLIYFSYDVKMKEKGDIPEGYSVSREKKERFSLILESASTNQTSMYLCASSLNRANTGELFFGEGSRLTVL.

The chain has TRBV12-5 and TRBJ1-1; possible D gene TRBD1, 5 bases. The V and J ends lost 5 bases and 5 bases respectively, with 12 bases between them. Looked up from germline, CDR1 is LGHNT and CDR2 is FRNRAP. The CDR3 is 13 amino acids. The DNA for the CDR3 is TGTGCTAGTGGTCGGGACGTTTGGACTGAAGCTTTCTTT. This encodes CASGRDVWTEAFF.

The chain combines TRBV14 with TRBJ2-7, with 10 bases fitting TRBD2. Unmatched junction bases numbered 6, after V lost 4 bases and J lost 3 bases. The germline V gene has CDR1 SGHDN and CDR2 FVKESK. The CDR3 spans 15 residues. This CDR3 is CASSPSGGTLYEQYF. The CDR3 bases are TGTGCCAGCAGCCCTAGCGGGGGAACTCTCTACGAGCAGTACTTC.

This clone appeared a single time. The CDR3 sequence: CASSGKFYNEQFF. CDR3 bases: TGTGCCAGCAGTGGAAAGTTCTACAATGAGCAGTTCTTC. The chain carries TRBV6-1 and TRBJ2-1, with D unclear. Germline V gives CDR1 MNHNS, CDR2 SASEGT. The CDR3 is 13 residues long. Trimming pared 4 bases from V and 3 bases from J, leaving 7 bases between.

This sequence joins TRBV7-2 and TRBJ1-3; the match to TRBD1 covers 7 bases. Germline CDR1 is SGHTA and CDR2 is FQGNSA. V gave up 1 base and J gave up 3 bases; unmatched junction bases: 15. The CDR3 covers 19 residues. CDR3 residues: CASSLEGHRGKWSGNTIYF. The DNA of the CDR3 is TGTGCCAGCAGCTTAGAAGGTCACAGGGGAAAGTGGAGTGGAAACACCATATATTTT.

The chain is built from TRBV18 and TRBJ2-7; D not certain. The ends were cut back, 0 bases at V and 2 bases at J, with 11 bases in the middle. Per germline, CDR1 KGHSH and CDR2 LQKENI. CDR3 size: 15 residues. CDR3 bases: TGTGCCAGCTCACCACCCGGGTTGCCAACCTACGAGCAGTACTTC. Translating gives CASSPPGLPTYEQYF.

The rearrangement uses TRBV7-3 and TRBJ2-1; perhaps TRBD1 as D (5 bases). The germline V and J ends were trimmed by 1 base and 2 bases, with 15 bases remaining between them. The germline gives CDR1 SGHTA, CDR2 FQGTGA. The CDR3 is 17 residues long. This CDR3 is CASSLKGGHPTYNEQFF. For the CDR3, the DNA is TGTGCCAGCAGCTTAAAGGGCGGACACCCTACCTACAATGAGCAGTTCTTC.

This chain uses TRBV11-1 with TRBJ1-4; D is undetermined. The V and J ends lost 1 base and 7 bases respectively, with 4 bases between them. The germline V gene encodes CDR1 SGHAT and CDR2 FQDESV (reference sequence). There are 12 residues in the CDR3. CDR3 region: CASSLEGEKLFF. The CDR3 nucleotides read TGTGCCAGCAGCTTAGAGGGTGAAAAACTGTTTTTT.